Here is one T cell receptor (beta chain) with its context. The CDR3 totals 16 residues. Trimming removed 3 bases from V and 0 bases from J, with 12 bases in between. Per the germline V gene, CDR1 is LNHDA and CDR2 is SQIVND (reference sequence). At the survey level, the v3.0 immunoSEQ assay was run. The repertoire was sequenced with immunoSEQ multiplex PCR; TCRdb's copy has only in-frame clones and lacks some. Of fewer than 25,000 clones listed, 95% are singletons. The sample is drawn from a study of long-term antiretroviral therapy in people with HIV. The genes are TRBV19 and TRBJ1-3; D is uncertain. This receptor was identified in a woman in her 50s with HIV. The specimen was unsorted PBMCs, collected 4.9 years after starting antiretroviral therapy. The CDR3 is CASSIGTLISGNTIYF. The CDR3 DNA is TGTGCCAGTAGTATCGGCACGCTCATCTCTGGAAACACCATATATTTT.